This TCR beta chain originates from a study of blood T cell repertoires in COVID-19. Study details: Italy, Spain and the United States were the sources of the convalescent and acute COVID-19 samples. PBMCs, B-cell-depleted T cells, or T cells provided the cDNA or gDNA that made up the material.

In the original workflow: The authors estimated nucleated cell counts from reference gene primer amplification. Repertoires were generated with immunoSEQ multiplex PCR, while TCRdb's copy carries only in-frame clones and drops some. Clone size and V and J calls were adopted from that table, with D and trimming inferred from the DNA. The repertoire holds 150,000 to 200,000 clones, with around nine tenths as singletons. There are 14 residues in the CDR3. The V end was cut by 1 base, the J end by 3 bases, with 9 bases between. From germline, CDR1 is LNHDA and CDR2 SQIVND (reference sequence). The rearrangement joins TRBV19 to TRBJ1-1; perhaps TRBD1 as D (5 bases). Specimen: peripheral blood. This sequence was found in a man aged 55 to 70 with active or convalescent COVID-19. CDR3: CASSIVMTDTEAFF. In DNA form, the CDR3 reads TGTGCCAGTAGTATAGTAATGACAGACACTGAAGCTTTCTTT.